This TCR beta chain stems from a study of blood T cell repertoires in COVID-19 (dated by TCRdb to about 2020). Regarding the research as a whole: Collaborator samples came from the United States, Italy and Spain and covered acute and convalescent phases of COVID-19. The prospective study material was composed of cDNA or gDNA derived from T cells, B-cell-depleted T cells, or PBMCs. Deeply sampled blood TCRbeta repertoires from subjects exposed to, actively infected with, or recovered from COVID-19 were included in the dataset. The repertoires were made available in a free public database intended to serve as a resource for research on the immune response to SARS-CoV-2. Samples were obtained from the ongoing ImmuneRACE study (first 160 participants) and from 1,254 subjects provided by 6 global collaborators. A de-identified subject ID, COVID-19 status, age in years and sex were almost always included in the sample metadata. HLA class I and class II types, where available, came from metadata supplied by the sample provider rather than from assay-based typing.

The paper as a whole reports these results and caveats: Clinical and demographic metadata were provided uncurated, with the amount varying by source and participant.

As concerns this clone: Its antigen is unknown. No much larger clone exists at a distance of one base, and base qualities are not known.

The collaborating institutions used their own protocols to collect whole blood in K2EDTA tubes. Collaborator samples were shipped for TCRbeta analysis as frozen whole blood, isolated PBMCs, or DNA extracted from either sample type. TCRbeta CDR3 regions were amplified from genomic DNA by means of the immunoSEQ Assay, a bias-controlled multiplex PCR. The original pipeline was this. The number of nucleated cells in each sample was estimated by amplification of reference gene primers within the assay. To quantify the absolute abundance of each unique TCRbeta CDR3 rearrangement, sequence reads were collapsed and filtered. For each sample, productive Simpson clonality was calculated as the square root of Simpson's diversity index across productive rearrangements. TCRdb's version of the immuneACCESS table is confined to in-frame rearrangements and falls short of the full clone set. An unresolved V gene accounts for under half of the shortfall where checked; the remainder is of unknown origin. The V and J calls and clone size were taken over from that table, and D and trimming were inferred from the DNA. This sample is represented by about 240,000 clones; just under 85% of them were singletons. The top ten clones comprise roughly a tenth of the sample.

CDR3 length: 16 amino acids, cysteine to phenylalanine. Only the CDR3 part of the read is kept: 48 bases, read in frame from the first base. The germline V gene supplies CDR1 KGHSH and CDR2 LQKENI. The junction carries 19 bases between V and J, which are trimmed by 4 bases and 7 bases respectively. The chain joins TRBV18 to TRBJ2-2; the D gene is perhaps TRBD2, from 7 matching bases. The clonotype originates from a woman aged 80 or over with acute or convalescent COVID-19. Sequenced material: peripheral blood. Read as DNA, the sequence is TGTGCCAGCTCACGCCTCATCACGGGGGGCGACGGGGAGCTGTTTTTT. It specifies CASSRLITGGDGELFF. With the portions outside the CDR3 filled from the reference TRBV18 and TRBJ2-2 genes, the complete variable region becomes NAGVMQNPRHLVRRRGQEARLRCSPMKGHSHVYWYRQLPEEGLKFMVYLQKENIIDESGMPKERFSAEFPKEGPSILRIQQVVRGDSAAYFCASSRLITGGDGELFFGEGSRLTVL.